One and the same sample provided the 24 T cell receptor beta chains below, sequenced in a study of cytomegalovirus exposure and HLA in healthy donors. The PCR was carried out with 60 Vbeta primers and 13 Jbeta primers. TCRdb's copy holds only in-frame clones and misses some; the assay was immunoSEQ multiplex PCR. The table includes approximately 88,000 clones, under 80% detected once. Sequenced input: PBMCs. Receptors were obtained from a man aged 45-65 years in good health and CMV-seropositive.

The rearrangement uses TRBV5-1 and TRBJ2-2; D uncertain. Trimming shortened V by 0 bases and J by 7 bases, and 4 bases separated the two germline ends. Germline V lookup: CDR1 SGHRS, CDR2 YFSETQ. The CDR3 extends over 12 amino acids. The CDR3 loop is CASSLEYGELFF. In DNA form, the CDR3 reads TGCGCCAGCAGCTTGGAATACGGGGAGCTGTTTTTT. Supplemented by reference TRBV5-1 and TRBJ2-2, the full variable domain reads KAGVTQTPRYLIKTRGQQVTLSCSPISGHRSVSWYQQTPGQGLQFLFEYFSETQRNKGNFPGRFSGRQFSNSRSEMNVSTLELGDSALYLCASSLEYGELFFGEGSRLTVL.

V and J are TRBV30 and TRBJ2-4; TRBD2 agrees at 8 bases. CDR1 GTSNPN and CDR2 SVGIG come from the germline V gene (reference sequence). Trimming at V came to 4 bases and at J to 6 bases, leaving 2 bases not matched to a gene. This CDR3 is built from 12 residues. CDR3 amino acids: CAWTREGNIQYF. DNA for the CDR3: TGTGCCTGGACTCGGGAGGGAAACATTCAGTACTTC.

This clone was detected only once. The V call is TRBV9, the J call TRBJ1-6; 7 bases fit TRBD1. V gave up 2 bases and J gave up 9 bases; unmatched junction bases: 8. The V gene's germline CDR1 is SGDLS and CDR2 YYNGEE. The CDR3 runs to 15 residues. DNA of the CDR3: TGTGCCAGCAGCGTTGCAGGGGGTCCCGGTTCACCCCTCCACTTT. The encoded protein is CASSVAGGPGSPLHF.

This chain links TRBV5-4 with TRBJ2-2; 10 bases align to TRBD1. Trimming removed 4 bases from V and 5 bases from J; junction bases left unmatched: 11. Germline CDR1 is SGHNT and CDR2 is YYREEE (reference sequence). This CDR3 has 17 residues. CDR3 region: CASSPDRGLARTGELFF. CDR3 nucleotides: TGTGCCAGCAGCCCCGACAGGGGGCTCGCTCGGACCGGGGAGCTGTTTTTT.

The CDR3 loop is CASSIAGGTDTQYF. The CDR3 bases are TGTGCCAGCAGTATAGCGGGGGGCACAGATACGCAGTATTTT. The V call is TRBV9, the J call TRBJ2-3, with 9 bases aligning to TRBD2. CDR1 is SGDLS and CDR2 is YYNGEE in the germline V gene. The CDR3 is 14 residues long. J gave up 1 base and V 5 bases, and 2 bases lay outside the gene matches.

The chain employs TRBV7-2 and TRBJ2-3; 8 positions match TRBD2. Trimming at V came to 5 bases and at J to 3 bases, leaving 7 bases not matched to a gene. CDR3 length: 15 residues. Germline CDR1 is SGHTA and CDR2 is FQGNSA. CDR3 in amino acids: CASSPTGTRTDTQYF. The CDR3, as DNA: TGTGCCAGCAGCCCGACCGGGACTAGAACAGATACGCAGTATTTT.

Remarks on this clone: The junction departs from germline at one end; a sequencing error may be responsible. The gene calls are TRBV6-5 and TRBJ1-2, with TRBD1 identical over 7 bases. The CDR3 covers 13 residues. Per germline, CDR1 MNHEY and CDR2 SVGAGI. CDR3 sequence (DNA): TGTGCCAGCAGGGAGACAGGGCTCAGTGGCTACCCCTTC. It specifies CASRETGLSGYPF.

The chain couples TRBV19 to TRBJ2-3, with TRBD1 matching 9 bases. This CDR3 is 16 amino acids long. J was trimmed by 4 bases and V by 4 bases; bases with no gene match: 9. Germline assignment: CDR1 LNHDA and CDR2 SQIVND (reference sequence). The CDR3 nucleotides are TGTGCCAGTAGTAGAGGGACAGGGAATCCTGCAGATACGCAGTATTTT. Its protein is CASSRGTGNPADTQYF. Variable domain in full (rest from reference TRBV19 and TRBJ2-3): DGGITQSPKYLFRKEGQNVTLSCEQNLNHDAMYWYRQDPGQGLRLIYYSQIVNDFQKGDIAEGYSVSREKKESFPLTVTSAQKNPTAFYLCASSRGTGNPADTQYFGPGTRLTVL.

The CDR3 DNA reads as TGTGCCAGCAGCTTAGCCGGACAATGGAGGGAGCTGTTTTTT. Protein product: CASSLAGQWRELFF. The chain employs TRBV13 and TRBJ2-2, with a tentative D call TRBD1 (5 bases). V dropped 1 base and J dropped 9 bases, with 12 bases sitting between them. The CDR3 has 14 residues. From germline, CDR1 is PRHDT and CDR2 FYEKMQ (reference sequence). The whole variable domain, remainder taken from reference TRBV13 and TRBJ2-2, is AAGVIQSPRHLIKEKRETATLKCYPIPRHDTVYWYQQGPGQDPQFLISFYEKMQSDKGSIPDRFSAQQFSDYHSELNMSSLELGDSALYFCASSLAGQWRELFFGEGSRLTVL.

This clone came up once. At one end, the junction sequence differs from germline, possibly due to a read error. The chain employs TRBV14 and TRBJ2-2; 8 bases align to TRBD2. From germline, CDR1 is SGHDN and CDR2 FVKESK. The CDR3 is made up of 14 amino acids. The CDR3 sequence is CASSPGGNTRELFF. The DNA for the CDR3 is TGTGCCAGCTCCCCGGGAGGGAACACCAGGGAGCTGTTTTTT.

Only a few counts were recorded for this clone. Without the conserved terminal phenylalanine or tryptophan, this CDR3 likely stems from a read error. It is unclear where the CDR3 begins or ends on the DNA, so no DNA is shown, and the CDR3 is as TCRdb lists it. CDR3 sequence: CASSAVGQRPYRN. This rearrangement joins TRBV2 to TRBJ1-4; the DNA was not compared with TRBD1, the D call given in the table. Germline V lookup: CDR1 SNHLY, CDR2 FYNNEI. The CDR3 is 13 amino acids in total, end residues counted.

The sample holds a few counts of this clone. The V and J genes are TRBV25-1 and TRBJ1-1; possibly TRBD1 for D (6 bases). CDR1 MGHDK and CDR2 SYGVNS come from the germline V gene. The CDR3 contains 14 residues. The V end lost 4 bases, the J end lost 7 bases, and 16 bases lay between the germline ends. The CDR3: CASSAGQSDGEAFF. The CDR3 DNA reads as TGTGCCAGCAGTGCGGGACAATCCGATGGTGAAGCTTTCTTT.

This clone was observed a handful of times. This chain joins TRBV19 and TRBJ2-1, with TRBD1 identical over 8 bases. V gave up 8 bases and J gave up 3 bases; unmatched junction bases: 12. The CDR3 has 16 residues. CDR1 is LNHDA, CDR2 SQIVND, per germline (reference sequence). In nucleotides, the CDR3 is TGTGCCAGTTGCACGGGACAGGCGATAAACTACAATGAGCAGTTCTTC. Residues: CASCTGQAINYNEQFF.

The chain has TRBV7-2 and TRBJ1-2; tentative D call: TRBD1 (5 bases). V shed 6 bases and J shed 4 bases, with 18 bases lying between them. Germline V lookup: CDR1 SGHTA, CDR2 FQGNSA. CDR3 length: 15 residues. CDR3 nucleotide sequence: TGTGCCAGCAGAACGGGGGGGGAGTGGGGCTATGGCTACACCTTC. Amino acids: CASRTGGEWGYGYTF.

Written as DNA, the CDR3 is TGTGCCAGCAGCCAAGGCAGGGCAGAAGAGACCCAGTACTTC. Translation: CASSQGRAEETQYF. The V gene is TRBV4-2, the J gene TRBJ2-5, with D perhaps TRBD1 (5 bases). In germline, CDR1 is LGHNA, CDR2 YNFKEQ. The CDR3 totals 14 residues. V lost 1 base and J 3 bases, leaving 9 bases between the germline ends.

The genes are TRBV7-9 and TRBJ1-2, with D maybe TRBD1 (5 bases). The germline gives CDR1 SEHNR, CDR2 FQNEAQ (reference sequence). This CDR3 contains 18 residues. V lost 7 bases to trimming and J lost 3 bases, with 27 bases between them. The CDR3 nucleotides are TGTGCCAGCACCACCGCCGTAAGGGGCTCAGCTGATGACTATGGCTACACCTTC. Protein product: CASTTAVRGSADDYGYTF.

The J gene is TRBJ1-5, the V gene TRBV29-1; TRBD1 is a possible D gene (6 bases). Trimming left V 5 bases short and J 8 bases short, with 13 bases between. The CDR3 totals 12 residues. Per germline, CDR1 SQVTM and CDR2 ANQGSEA. The CDR3 loop is CSVLDSGEPQHF. CDR3 nucleotides: TGCAGCGTTTTGGACAGCGGGGAGCCCCAGCATTTT. The full variable domain, with the rest looked up from reference TRBV29-1 and TRBJ1-5, is SAVISQKPSRDICQRGTSLTIQCQVDSQVTMMFWYRQQPGQSLTLIATANQGSEATYESGFVIDKFPISRPNLTFSTLTVSNMSPEDSSIYLCSVLDSGEPQHFGDGTRLSIL.

The chain couples TRBV13 to TRBJ2-1, with a possible D match to TRBD1 (5 bases). CDR3 length: 12 residues. Germline loops: CDR1 PRHDT, CDR2 FYEKMQ (reference sequence). With 1 base removed from V and 8 bases from J, the gap between germline ends came to 6 bases. Here the CDR3 reads CASSLAGYEQFF. DNA of the CDR3: TGTGCCAGCAGCTTAGCAGGGTATGAGCAGTTCTTC.

The chain joins TRBV5-1 to TRBJ2-5; a possible D gene is TRBD2 (6 bases). The CDR3 covers 15 residues. The germline CDR1 and CDR2 sequences are SGHRS and YFSETQ. Trimming took off 4 bases at V and 5 bases at J, with 18 bases between the two ends. The CDR3 DNA reads TGCGCCAGCAGCCTCGATCGTGCTGGGGGGGAGACCCAGTACTTC. The encoded protein is CASSLDRAGGETQYF.

This chain joins TRBV19 and TRBJ1-1; a possible D gene is TRBD1 (6 bases). V lost 1 base and J lost 4, with 13 bases in between. The germline V gene encodes CDR1 LNHDA and CDR2 SQIVND (reference sequence). CDR3 length: 15 amino acids. The CDR3 nucleotides are TGTGCCAGTAGTATAGCCCGAGGGGGGGGCACTGAAGCTTTCTTT. Amino acid sequence: CASSIARGGGTEAFF.

The chain couples TRBV4-2 to TRBJ1-2; possibly TRBD1 for D (6 bases). The CDR3 is 12 amino acids. Trimming pared 0 bases from V and 8 bases from J, leaving 7 bases between. Germline V lookup: CDR1 LGHNA, CDR2 YNFKEQ. CDR3 DNA: TGTGCCAGCAGCCAAGATGACAGGGGCTACACCTTC. Its translation: CASSQDDRGYTF.

This chain connects TRBV5-5 to TRBJ1-5; 10 bases are a match to TRBD1. The CDR3 contains 16 residues. Losses at the gene ends were 4 bases for V and 2 bases for J; bases not matched to a gene: 6. CDR1 and CDR2 from the germline V gene are SGHKS and YYEKEE (reference sequence). For the CDR3, the DNA is TGTGCCAGCAGCAGAGACAGGGGGCAAGGCAATCAGCCCCAGCATTTT. This sequence encodes CASSRDRGQGNQPQHF.

The genes are TRBV18 and TRBJ2-3; D perhaps matches TRBD1 (6 bases). V dropped 1 base and J dropped 1 base, with 6 bases sitting between them. CDR3 length: 14 residues. Germline lookup yields CDR1 KGHSH and CDR2 LQKENI. The CDR3 nucleotides read TGTGCCAGCTCACCACGGACAGGCACAGATACGCAGTATTTT. Translating gives CASSPRTGTDTQYF.

As concerns this clone: Relative to the germline gene, one junction end is altered; a read error may explain this. V and J are TRBV7-2 and TRBJ1-2; the D is unclear. Germline V gene data show CDR1 as SGHTA and CDR2 as FQGNSA. There are 13 residues in the CDR3. The CDR3 DNA reads TGTGCCAGCAGCCTAACTCAGAGGGATGGCTACCCCTTC. It is translated as CASSLTQRDGYPF.